Presented here are 5 T cell receptor beta chains from one specimen sequenced in a study of cytomegalovirus exposure and HLA in healthy donors. The PCR employed 60 Vbeta primers together with 13 Jbeta primers. Clones were sequenced by immunoSEQ multiplex PCR, and TCRdb holds only the in-frame ones, with some missing. The sample holds around 150,000 clones; about 79% are singletons and the top ten take more than 0.75%. The sample taken for sequencing was PBMCs. These receptors were obtained from a woman in her forties or fifties in good health and CMV-seropositive.

This clone has only one observation. The V call is TRBV4-1, the J call TRBJ2-1, with 8 bases fitting TRBD2. Germline CDR1 reads MGHRA; CDR2 reads YSYEKL. This CDR3 spans 20 amino acids. Unmatched junction bases numbered 14, after V lost 0 bases and J lost 1 base. The CDR3 DNA reads TGCGCCAGCAGCCAAGACGGCGGGGGACTAGTTCGGGGTTCCTACAATGAGCAGTTCTTC. This translates into CASSQDGGGLVRGSYNEQFF.

This chain uses TRBV23-1 with TRBJ2-7; D is perhaps TRBD2 (6 bases). TRBV23-1 is designated an ORF whose function remains uncertain. The CDR3 is made up of 17 amino acids. Between the trimmed V and J ends, which lost 3 bases and 5 bases, there was a span of 23 bases. CDR3 in DNA: TGCGCCAGCAGTCACCACGGGCTAGCGCCCCCTCCCAACGAGCAGTACTTC. Encoded protein: CASSHHGLAPPPNEQYF.

Only a few counts were recorded for this clone. V is TRBV10-3 and J is TRBJ2-2; TRBD1 is a possible D gene (6 bases). The germline CDR1 and CDR2 sequences are ENHRY and SYGVKD. V was trimmed by 6 bases and J by 3 bases, leaving 8 bases between them. This CDR3 region has 13 residues. The CDR3 loop reads CAIRAGDTGELFF. DNA of the CDR3: TGTGCCATCAGGGCAGGGGACACCGGGGAGCTGTTTTTT.

This chain joins TRBV4-1 and TRBJ1-2; no clear D. Per germline, CDR1 MGHRA and CDR2 YSYEKL. The CDR3 length is 15 residues. V lost 3 bases, J lost 5 bases, and 16 bases lay in between. The CDR3 DNA reads as TGCGCCAGCAGCCAGGGAGTACTGTCCGTGTATGGCTACACCTTC. Encoded protein: CASSQGVLSVYGYTF.

The chain carries TRBV7-9 and TRBJ1-3; D remains ambiguous. CDR3 size: 15 residues. V was pared by 3 bases and J by 2 bases, with 11 bases between. CDR1 and CDR2 (germline): SEHNR, FQNEAQ (reference sequence). CDR3 sequence reads: CASSLPSGTGNTIYF. DNA for the CDR3: TGTGCCAGCAGCTTGCCTTCAGGTACTGGAAACACCATATATTTT.